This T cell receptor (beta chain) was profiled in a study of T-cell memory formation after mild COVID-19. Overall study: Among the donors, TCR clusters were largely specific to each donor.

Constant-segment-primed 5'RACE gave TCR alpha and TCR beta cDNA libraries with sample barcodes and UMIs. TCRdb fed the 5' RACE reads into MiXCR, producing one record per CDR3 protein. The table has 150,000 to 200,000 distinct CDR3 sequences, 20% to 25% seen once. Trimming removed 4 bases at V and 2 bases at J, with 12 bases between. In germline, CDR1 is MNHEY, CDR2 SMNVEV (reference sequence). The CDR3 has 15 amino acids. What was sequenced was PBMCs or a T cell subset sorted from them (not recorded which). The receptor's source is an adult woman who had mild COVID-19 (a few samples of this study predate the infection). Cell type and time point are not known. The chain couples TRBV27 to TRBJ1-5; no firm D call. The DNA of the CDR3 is TGTGCCAGCAGTTCCAGTACATTTGGCAATCAGCCCCAGCATTTT. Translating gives CASSSSTFGNQPQHF.